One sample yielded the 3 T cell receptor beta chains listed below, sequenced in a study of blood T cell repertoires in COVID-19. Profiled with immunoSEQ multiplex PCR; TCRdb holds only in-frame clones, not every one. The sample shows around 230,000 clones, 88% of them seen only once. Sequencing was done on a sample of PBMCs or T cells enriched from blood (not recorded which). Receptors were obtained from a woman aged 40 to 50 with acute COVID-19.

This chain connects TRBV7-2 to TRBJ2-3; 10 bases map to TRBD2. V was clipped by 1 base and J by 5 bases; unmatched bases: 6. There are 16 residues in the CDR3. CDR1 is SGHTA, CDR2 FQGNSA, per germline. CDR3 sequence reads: CASSLVRLAGLDTQYF. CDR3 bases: TGTGCCAGCAGCTTAGTCCGACTAGCGGGTCTAGATACGCAGTATTTT. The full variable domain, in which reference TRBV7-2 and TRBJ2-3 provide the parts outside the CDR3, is GAGVSQSPSNKVTEKGKDVELRCDPISGHTALYWYRQSLGQGLEFLIYFQGNSAPDKSGLPSDRFSAERTGGSVSTLTIQRTQQEDSAVYLCASSLVRLAGLDTQYFGPGTRLTVL.

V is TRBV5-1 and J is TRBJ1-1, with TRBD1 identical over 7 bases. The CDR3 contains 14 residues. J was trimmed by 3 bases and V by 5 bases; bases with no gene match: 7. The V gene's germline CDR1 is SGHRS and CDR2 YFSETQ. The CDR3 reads CASSPTGIDTEAFF. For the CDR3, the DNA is TGCGCCAGCAGTCCGACAGGGATCGACACTGAAGCTTTCTTT.

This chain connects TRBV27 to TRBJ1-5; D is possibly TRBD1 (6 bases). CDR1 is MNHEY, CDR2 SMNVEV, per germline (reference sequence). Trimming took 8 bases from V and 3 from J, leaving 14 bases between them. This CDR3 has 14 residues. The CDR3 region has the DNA TGTGCCAGCGGAAAGAGGGGGACCAATCAGCCCCAGCATTTT. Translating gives CASGKRGTNQPQHF.